This note documents a single TCR beta chain sequence. This sequence may be a read error, since a much larger clone differs from it by one base. This CDR3 is 13 amino acids long. V shed 6 bases and J shed 0 bases, with 8 bases lying between them. Germline V gene data show CDR1 as MDHEN and CDR2 as SYDVKM. This entry belongs to a study of blood T cells in healthy people across ages. The use of a sample-barcoded 5' primer and a J-beta primer mix characterized a second PCR of about 6 to 12 cycles. MiXCR, run by TCRdb on the 5' RACE reads, gives a single entry per CDR3 protein. The sample yields approximately 800,000 distinct CDR3 sequences, approximately 53% seen once.

The chain carries TRBV28 and TRBJ1-1, with D possibly matching TRBD1 (5 bases). Specimen: blood. The clonotype comes from a man aged 35-49 years in good health. In DNA, the CDR3 is TGTGCCAGCAGACAGGATATGAACACTGAAGCTTTCTTT. It is translated as CASRQDMNTEAFF.